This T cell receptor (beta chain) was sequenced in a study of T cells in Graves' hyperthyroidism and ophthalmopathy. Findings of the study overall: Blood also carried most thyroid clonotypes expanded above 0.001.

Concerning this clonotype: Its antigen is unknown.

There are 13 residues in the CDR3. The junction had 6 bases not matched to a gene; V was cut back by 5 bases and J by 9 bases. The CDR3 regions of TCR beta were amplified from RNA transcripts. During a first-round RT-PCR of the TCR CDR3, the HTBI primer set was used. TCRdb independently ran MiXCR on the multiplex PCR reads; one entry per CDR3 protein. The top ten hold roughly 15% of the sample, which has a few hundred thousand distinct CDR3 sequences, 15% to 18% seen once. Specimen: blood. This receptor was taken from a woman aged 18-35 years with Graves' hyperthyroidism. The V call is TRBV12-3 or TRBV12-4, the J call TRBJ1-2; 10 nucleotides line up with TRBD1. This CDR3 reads CASSLRDRGSYTF. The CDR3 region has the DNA TGTGCCAGCAGTCTCCGGGACAGGGGTAGCTACACCTTC.